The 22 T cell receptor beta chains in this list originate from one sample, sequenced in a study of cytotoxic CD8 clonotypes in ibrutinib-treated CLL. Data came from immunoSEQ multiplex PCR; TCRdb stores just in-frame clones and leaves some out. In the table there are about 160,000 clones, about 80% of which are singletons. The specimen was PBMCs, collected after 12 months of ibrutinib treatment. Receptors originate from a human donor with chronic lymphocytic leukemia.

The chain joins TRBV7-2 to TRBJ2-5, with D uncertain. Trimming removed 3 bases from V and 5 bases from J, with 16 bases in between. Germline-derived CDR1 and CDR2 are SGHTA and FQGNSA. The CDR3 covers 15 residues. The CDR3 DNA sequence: TGTGCCAGCAGCTTCTCCCCTTTGGGAAGGGAGACCCAGTACTTC. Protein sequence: CASSFSPLGRETQYF.

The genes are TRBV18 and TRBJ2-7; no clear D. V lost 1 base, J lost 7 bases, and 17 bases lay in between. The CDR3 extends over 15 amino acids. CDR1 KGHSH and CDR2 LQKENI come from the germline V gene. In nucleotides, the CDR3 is TGTGCCAGCTCACCACTGGCCTCAAGCGAAAGTGAGCAGTACTTC. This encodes CASSPLASSESEQYF.

CDR3 residues: CASSPNIGSLNEKLFF. The CDR3 DNA sequence: TGTGCCAGCAGTCCGAACATCGGCAGCCTTAATGAAAAACTGTTTTTT. This sequence joins TRBV28 and TRBJ1-4; D gene ambiguous. The length of the CDR3 is 16 residues. Between the trimmed V and J ends, which lost 5 bases and 4 bases, there was a span of 17 bases. Per germline, CDR1 MDHEN and CDR2 SYDVKM.

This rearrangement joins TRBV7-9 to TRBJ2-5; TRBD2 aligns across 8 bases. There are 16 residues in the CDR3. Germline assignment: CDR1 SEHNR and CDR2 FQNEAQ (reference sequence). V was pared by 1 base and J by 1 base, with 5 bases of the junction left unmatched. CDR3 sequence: CASSLGGGGPQETQYF. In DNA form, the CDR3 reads TGTGCCAGCAGCTTAGGTGGCGGGGGGCCCCAAGAGACCCAGTACTTC.

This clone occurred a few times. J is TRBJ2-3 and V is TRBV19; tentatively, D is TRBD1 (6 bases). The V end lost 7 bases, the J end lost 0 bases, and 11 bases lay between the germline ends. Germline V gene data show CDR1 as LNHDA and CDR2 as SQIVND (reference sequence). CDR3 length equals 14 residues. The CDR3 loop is CASTPDSSTDTQYF. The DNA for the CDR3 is TGTGCCAGTACGCCGGACAGCAGCACAGATACGCAGTATTTT.

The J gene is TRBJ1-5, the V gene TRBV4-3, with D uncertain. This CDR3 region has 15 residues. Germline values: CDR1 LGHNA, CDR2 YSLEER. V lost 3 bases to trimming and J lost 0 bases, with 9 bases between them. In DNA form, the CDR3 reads TGCGCCAGCAGCCAGGAACGGTATAGCAATCAGCCCCAGCATTTT. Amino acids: CASSQERYSNQPQHF.

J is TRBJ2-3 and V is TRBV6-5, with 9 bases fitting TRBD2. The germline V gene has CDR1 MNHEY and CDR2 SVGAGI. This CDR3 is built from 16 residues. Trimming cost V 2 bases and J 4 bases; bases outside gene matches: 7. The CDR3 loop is CASSYLGLASADTQYF. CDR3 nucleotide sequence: TGTGCCAGCAGTTACCTTGGACTAGCGAGCGCAGATACGCAGTATTTT.

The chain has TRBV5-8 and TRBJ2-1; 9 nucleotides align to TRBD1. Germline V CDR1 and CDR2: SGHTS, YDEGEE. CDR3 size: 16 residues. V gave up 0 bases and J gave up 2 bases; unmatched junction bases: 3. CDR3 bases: TGTGCCAGCAGCTTGGAACAGGGGGCCACCTACAATGAGCAGTTCTTC. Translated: CASSLEQGATYNEQFF.

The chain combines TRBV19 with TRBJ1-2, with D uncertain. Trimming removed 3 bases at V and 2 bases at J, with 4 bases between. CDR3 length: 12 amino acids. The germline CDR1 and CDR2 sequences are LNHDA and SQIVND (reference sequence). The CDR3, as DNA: TGTGCCAGTAGTATTGCGAACTATGGCTACACCTTC. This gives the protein CASSIANYGYTF.

The DNA for the CDR3 is TGTGCCAGCAGCTTAGATGGAGAGGTCCGAACTAGCGGGAGAGATGAGCAGTTCTTC. Its translation is CASSLDGEVRTSGRDEQFF. This chain joins TRBV11-3 and TRBJ2-1; 11 bases fit TRBD2. Germline V CDR1 and CDR2: SGHNT, YENEEA. The CDR3 totals 19 residues. V lost 0 bases to trimming and J lost 8 bases; unmatched junction nucleotides: 15.

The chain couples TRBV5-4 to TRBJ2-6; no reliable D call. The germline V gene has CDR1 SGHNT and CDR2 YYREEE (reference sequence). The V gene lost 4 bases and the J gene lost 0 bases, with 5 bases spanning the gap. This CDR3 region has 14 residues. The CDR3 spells CASSTDSGANVLTF. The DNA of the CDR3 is TGTGCCAGCAGCACGGACTCTGGGGCCAACGTCCTGACTTTC. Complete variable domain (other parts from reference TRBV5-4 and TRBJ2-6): ETGVTQSPTHLIKTRGQQVTLRCSSQSGHNTVSWYQQALGQGPQFIFQYYREEENGRGNFPPRFSGLQFPNYSSELNVNALELDDSALYLCASSTDSGANVLTFGAGSRLTVL.

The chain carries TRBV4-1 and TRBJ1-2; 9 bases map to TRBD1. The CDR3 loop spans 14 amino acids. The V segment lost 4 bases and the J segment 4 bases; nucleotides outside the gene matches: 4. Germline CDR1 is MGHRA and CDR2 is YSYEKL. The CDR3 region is CASSRGTGSYGYTF. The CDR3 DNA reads TGCGCCAGCAGCCGGGGGACAGGGAGCTATGGCTACACCTTC.

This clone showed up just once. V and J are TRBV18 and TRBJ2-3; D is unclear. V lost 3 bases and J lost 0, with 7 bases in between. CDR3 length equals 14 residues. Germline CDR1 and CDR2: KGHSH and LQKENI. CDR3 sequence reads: CASSPILSTDTQYF. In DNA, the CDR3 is TGTGCCAGCTCACCGATCCTTAGCACAGATACGCAGTATTTT. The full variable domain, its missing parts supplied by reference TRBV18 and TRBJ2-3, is NAGVMQNPRHLVRRRGQEARLRCSPMKGHSHVYWYRQLPEEGLKFMVYLQKENIIDESGMPKERFSAEFPKEGPSILRIQQVVRGDSAAYFCASSPILSTDTQYFGPGTRLTVL.

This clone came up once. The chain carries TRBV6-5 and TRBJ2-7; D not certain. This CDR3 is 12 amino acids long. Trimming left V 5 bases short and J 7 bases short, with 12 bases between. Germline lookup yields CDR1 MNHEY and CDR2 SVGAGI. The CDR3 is CASSPGPWEQYF. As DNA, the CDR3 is TGTGCCAGCAGTCCTGGACCCTGGGAGCAGTACTTC.

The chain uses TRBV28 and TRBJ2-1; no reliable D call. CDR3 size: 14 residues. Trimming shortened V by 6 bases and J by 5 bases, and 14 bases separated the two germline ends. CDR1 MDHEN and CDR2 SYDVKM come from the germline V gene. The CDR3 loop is CASSYRRSDNEQFF. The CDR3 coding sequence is TGTGCCAGCAGCTACCGGCGGTCGGACAATGAGCAGTTCTTC.

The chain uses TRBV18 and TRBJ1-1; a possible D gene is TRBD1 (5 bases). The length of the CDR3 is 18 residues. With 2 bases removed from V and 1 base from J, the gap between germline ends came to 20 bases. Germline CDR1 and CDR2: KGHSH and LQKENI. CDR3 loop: CASSPWGLGGRENTEAFF. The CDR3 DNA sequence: TGTGCCAGCTCACCATGGGGCCTCGGCGGCAGGGAGAACACTGAAGCTTTCTTT. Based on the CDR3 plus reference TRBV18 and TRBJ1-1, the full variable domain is NAGVMQNPRHLVRRRGQEARLRCSPMKGHSHVYWYRQLPEEGLKFMVYLQKENIIDESGMPKERFSAEFPKEGPSILRIQQVVRGDSAAYFCASSPWGLGGRENTEAFFGQGTRLTVV.

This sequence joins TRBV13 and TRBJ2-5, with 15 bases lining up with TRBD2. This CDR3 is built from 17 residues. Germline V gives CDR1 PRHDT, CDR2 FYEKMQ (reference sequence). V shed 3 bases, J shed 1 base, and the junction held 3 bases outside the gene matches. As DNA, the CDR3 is TGTGCCAGCAGCTTGACGGGACTAGCGGGAGGCCAAGAGACCCAGTACTTC. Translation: CASSLTGLAGGQETQYF.

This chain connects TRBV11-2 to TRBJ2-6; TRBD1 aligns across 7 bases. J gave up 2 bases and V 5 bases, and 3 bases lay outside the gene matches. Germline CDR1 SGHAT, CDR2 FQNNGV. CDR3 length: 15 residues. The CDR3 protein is CASSAQGAGANVLTF. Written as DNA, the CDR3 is TGTGCCAGCAGCGCCCAGGGGGCTGGGGCCAACGTCCTGACTTTC.

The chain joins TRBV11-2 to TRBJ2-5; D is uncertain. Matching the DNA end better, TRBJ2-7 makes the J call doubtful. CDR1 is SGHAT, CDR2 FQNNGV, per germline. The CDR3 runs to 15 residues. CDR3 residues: CASSLGQNPSYEQYF. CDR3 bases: TGTGCCAGCAGCTTAGGACAAAATCCGTCCTACGAGCAGTACTTC.

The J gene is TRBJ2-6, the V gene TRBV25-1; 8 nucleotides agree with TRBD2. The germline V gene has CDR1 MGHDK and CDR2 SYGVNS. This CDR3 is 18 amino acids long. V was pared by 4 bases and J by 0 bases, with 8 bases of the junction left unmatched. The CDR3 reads CASSGLGLVNSGANVLTF. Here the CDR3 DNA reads TGTGCCAGCAGTGGATTGGGACTAGTCAACTCTGGGGCCAACGTCCTGACTTTC.

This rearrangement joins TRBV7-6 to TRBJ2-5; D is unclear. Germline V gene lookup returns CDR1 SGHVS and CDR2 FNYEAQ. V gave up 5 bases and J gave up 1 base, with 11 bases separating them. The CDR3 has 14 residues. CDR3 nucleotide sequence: TGTGCCAGCAGCCCGTCTACGTCCCAAGAGACCCAGTACTTC. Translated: CASSPSTSQETQYF.

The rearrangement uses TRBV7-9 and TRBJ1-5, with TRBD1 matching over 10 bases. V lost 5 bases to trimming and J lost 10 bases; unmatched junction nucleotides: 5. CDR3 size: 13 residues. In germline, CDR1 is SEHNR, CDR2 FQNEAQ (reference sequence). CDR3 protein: CASSIDRGQPQHF. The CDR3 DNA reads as TGTGCCAGCAGCATCGACAGGGGGCAACCCCAGCATTTT.